This passage covers 27 T cell receptor beta chains from one sample sequenced in a study of cytomegalovirus exposure and HLA in healthy donors. 60 Vbeta and 13 Jbeta primers were used in PCR. The protocol was immunoSEQ multiplex PCR, while the TCRdb copy is restricted to in-frame clones and leaves out a portion. The sample consists of about 120,000 clones, about 80% of them appearing once. The specimen sequenced was PBMCs. These receptors all stem from a female donor in good health and CMV-seropositive.

This clone was recorded a few times. The chain is built from TRBV7-9 and TRBJ1-2; D is possibly TRBD1 (6 bases). The germline gives CDR1 SEHNR, CDR2 FQNEAQ (reference sequence). The CDR3 is 13 amino acids. V lost 3 bases and J 4 bases, leaving 9 bases between the germline ends. The CDR3 region has the DNA TGTGCCAGCAGCTTTGAGGACAGCTATGGCTACACCTTC. This translates into CASSFEDSYGYTF.

The V gene is TRBV5-1, the J gene TRBJ1-1; D is unresolved. Germline CDR1 and CDR2: SGHRS and YFSETQ. This CDR3 region has 13 residues. Trimming removed 7 bases from V and 1 base from J, with 11 bases in between. The CDR3: CASASGKNTEAFF. The CDR3 DNA reads TGCGCCAGCGCCTCCGGGAAGAACACTGAAGCTTTCTTT.

This sequence joins TRBV30 and TRBJ1-5, with a weak D call TRBD1 (5 bases). This CDR3 is 13 amino acids long. Looked up from germline, CDR1 is GTSNPN and CDR2 is SVGIG (reference sequence). The germline V and J ends were trimmed by 5 bases and 4 bases, with 12 bases remaining between them. In DNA form, the CDR3 reads TGTGCCTGGGGACATGGCCTAAATCAGCCCCAGCATTTT. This gives the protein CAWGHGLNQPQHF.

The genes are TRBV18 and TRBJ1-1, with D perhaps matching TRBD1 (6 bases). V was clipped by 2 bases and J by 1 base, with 8 bases between them. In germline, CDR1 is KGHSH, CDR2 LQKENI. This CDR3 is built from 14 residues. The CDR3 loop is CASSPGQSNTEAFF. The CDR3 nucleotides are TGTGCCAGCTCACCAGGACAGTCGAACACTGAAGCTTTCTTT.

This clone was seen a handful of times. The chain recombines TRBV6-5 with TRBJ2-6; D perhaps matches TRBD2 (6 bases). The CDR3 spans 14 residues. CDR1 is MNHEY, CDR2 SVGAGI, per germline. V dropped 4 bases and J dropped 10 bases, with 14 bases sitting between them. The CDR3 coding sequence is TGTGCCAGCAGTTCCCCGGGACTGTTAAACGTCCTGACTTTC. Protein product: CASSSPGLLNVLTF.

This chain uses TRBV12-2 with TRBJ2-5; the DNA was not used to check the table's D call, TRBD1. TRBV12-2 is a documented pseudogene. The CDR3 is made up of 15 amino acids. CDR3 sequence (DNA): TGTGCAAGTCGCACCGGGACAGGGGTGGGAGAGACCCAGTACTTC. Its translation is CASRTGTGVGETQYF.

The rearrangement uses TRBV5-1 and TRBJ1-2; 7 bases are shared with TRBD1. CDR1 and CDR2 from the germline V gene are SGHRS and YFSETQ. J gave up 10 bases and V 6 bases, and 12 bases lay outside the gene matches. The CDR3 sequence is 13 residues long. In DNA, the CDR3 is TGCGCCAGCAACGCCAGGGGGGATATGGACTACACCTTC. This translates into CASNARGDMDYTF.

This clone appeared a single time. The CDR3 sequence: CASSEVQNTEAFF. DNA for the CDR3: TGTGCCAGCAGCGAGGTTCAGAACACTGAAGCTTTCTTT. V gene TRBV27 combines with J gene TRBJ1-1; D not certain. The CDR3 sequence is 13 residues long. Germline V CDR1 and CDR2: MNHEY, SMNVEV (reference sequence). Trimming took 6 bases from V and 1 from J, leaving 9 bases between them.

CDR3 in amino acids: CASLLYRTGGTEAFF. DNA for the CDR3: TGTGCCAGTCTATTATATCGAACAGGGGGCACTGAAGCTTTCTTT. The J gene is TRBJ1-1, the V gene TRBV6-5; 8 nucleotides align to TRBD1. The J segment lost 4 bases and the V segment lost 9 bases, leaving 13 bases of the junction unmatched. The CDR3 contains 15 residues. CDR1 is MNHEY and CDR2 is SVGAGI in the germline V gene.

The chain has TRBV5-1 and TRBJ2-2; possibly TRBD1 for D (6 bases). Trimming shortened V by 4 bases and J by 6 bases, and 13 bases separated the two germline ends. CDR3 length equals 14 residues. Germline-derived CDR1 and CDR2 are SGHRS and YFSETQ. CDR3: CASSVGHYSGELFF. The CDR3 DNA sequence: TGCGCCAGCAGCGTGGGACATTATTCCGGGGAGCTGTTTTTT.

The rearrangement joins TRBV6-5 to TRBJ2-5; 7 bases are shared with TRBD1. Trimming at V came to 0 bases and at J to 8 bases, leaving 3 bases not matched to a gene. The CDR3 loop spans 13 amino acids. Per the germline V gene, CDR1 is MNHEY and CDR2 is SVGAGI. The CDR3 region has the DNA TGTGCCAGCAGTTACTCCCAGGGGGTAACCCAGTACTTC. Translating it yields CASSYSQGVTQYF.

Concerning this clone: The same CDR3 can be traced to other DNA sequences in this sample. The gene calls are TRBV28 and TRBJ1-1; D ambiguous. CDR3 size: 12 residues. The germline V and J ends were trimmed by 3 bases and 1 base, with 3 bases remaining between them. Germline lookup yields CDR1 MDHEN and CDR2 SYDVKM. The CDR3 spells CASSFRNTEAFF. CDR3 sequence (DNA): TGTGCCAGCAGTTTCCGGAACACTGAAGCTTTCTTT. The entire variable domain, with the rest obtained from reference TRBV28 and TRBJ1-1, is as follows: DVKVTQSSRYLVKRTGEKVFLECVQDMDHENMFWYRQDPGLGLRLIYFSYDVKMKEKGDIPEGYSVSREKKERFSLILESASTNQTSMYLCASSFRNTEAFFGQGTRLTVV.

As to this clone: Lacking the conserved final phenylalanine or tryptophan, this CDR3 likely reflects a read error. The CDR3 reads CASSEERQAGGYTS. The CDR3 DNA is TGTGCCAGCAGTGAAGAACGCCAGGCAGGGGGCTACACCTCC. The genes are TRBV6-1 and TRBJ1-2; possible D gene TRBD1, 5 bases. Germline-derived CDR1 and CDR2 are MNHNS and SASEGT. This CDR3 comprises 14 residues. Deletions cut 1 base from V and 8 bases from J, with 14 bases between.

The V call is TRBV28, the J call TRBJ1-1, with D tentatively TRBD1 (5 bases). Germline CDR1 reads MDHEN; CDR2 reads SYDVKM. This CDR3 region has 13 residues. Trimming cost V 7 bases and J 6 bases, with 15 bases left between them. The CDR3 region is CASILLGAAEAFF. CDR3 DNA sequence: TGTGCCAGCATCCTACTTGGGGCTGCTGAAGCTTTCTTT.

This clone was counted between two and nine times. The gene calls are TRBV6-1 and TRBJ1-2, with D hard to call. Trimming took 2 bases from V and 8 from J, leaving 12 bases between them. The CDR3 length is 13 residues. The germline CDR1 and CDR2 sequences are MNHNS and SASEGT. The CDR3 is CASSESTRGGYTF. The CDR3 region has the DNA TGTGCCAGCAGTGAATCAACCCGCGGAGGCTACACCTTC.

This clone has just one count. The chain uses TRBV9 and TRBJ2-3; tentative D call: TRBD2 (6 bases). CDR3 size: 16 residues. Germline assignment: CDR1 SGDLS and CDR2 YYNGEE. Trimming stripped 4 bases from V and 0 bases from J, with 15 bases between. CDR3 region: CASSLSGSGSTDTQYF. CDR3 DNA: TGTGCCAGCAGCCTATCGGGTAGCGGAAGCACAGATACGCAGTATTTT.

The chain recombines TRBV27 with TRBJ1-1, with 7 bases identical to TRBD1. This CDR3 is 14 amino acids long. Trimming removed 6 bases from V and 4 bases from J; junction bases left unmatched: 8. Germline-derived CDR1 and CDR2 are MNHEY and SMNVEV (reference sequence). CDR3 sequence (DNA): TGTGCCAGCAGGGCCCGACAGGGCTTCACTGAAGCTTTCTTT. This encodes CASRARQGFTEAFF.

The chain employs TRBV19 and TRBJ2-2, with 7 bases identical to TRBD1. The CDR3 consists of 14 residues. Germline V gene sequence: CDR1 LNHDA, CDR2 SQIVND (reference sequence). V lost 5 bases to trimming and J lost 9 bases; unmatched junction nucleotides: 9. This CDR3 is CASSPFRGSRELFF. The CDR3 nucleotides are TGTGCCAGTAGTCCGTTCAGGGGGAGCAGGGAGCTGTTTTTT.

The genes are TRBV5-4 and TRBJ1-4, with D tentatively TRBD1 (6 bases). V lost 4 bases and J 0 bases, leaving 7 bases between the germline ends. Germline loops: CDR1 SGHNT, CDR2 YYREEE (reference sequence). The CDR3 totals 14 residues. The CDR3 is CASSRQATNEKLFF. The DNA of the CDR3 is TGTGCCAGCAGCCGACAGGCAACTAATGAAAAACTGTTTTTT.

The chain uses TRBV6-7 and TRBJ2-1, with 7 bases fitting TRBD2. TRBV6-7 is reported as an ORF; its role is uncertain. This CDR3 spans 17 amino acids. With 0 bases clipped from V and 2 bases from J, the junction kept 7 bases outside the gene matches. The CDR3 region is CASSYSGGIGTYNEQFF. CDR3 in DNA: TGTGCCAGCAGTTACTCGGGGGGGATCGGAACCTACAATGAGCAGTTCTTC.

The genes are TRBV18 and TRBJ2-7, with TRBD1 as a possible D gene (5 bases). The CDR3 runs to 14 residues. The V end lost 2 bases, the J end lost 2 bases, and 10 bases lay between the germline ends. Germline V gene data show CDR1 as KGHSH and CDR2 as LQKENI. The DNA for the CDR3 is TGTGCCAGCTCACCATCTGCAGGGACCTACGAGCAGTACTTC. This sequence encodes CASSPSAGTYEQYF.

V usage is TRBV10-3 and J usage is TRBJ1-1, with D maybe TRBD1 (6 bases). This CDR3 has 13 amino acids. The germline V and J ends were trimmed by 5 bases and 5 bases, with 12 bases remaining between them. CDR1 is ENHRY and CDR2 is SYGVKD in the germline V gene. CDR3 amino acids: CAISLQGRTEAFF. CDR3 bases: TGTGCCATCAGTTTACAGGGCCGGACTGAAGCTTTCTTT.

V and J are TRBV9 and TRBJ2-1; 7 nucleotides match TRBD2. Trimming removed 3 bases from V and 2 bases from J; junction bases left unmatched: 5. Germline CDR1 and CDR2: SGDLS and YYNGEE. The CDR3 loop spans 15 amino acids. The CDR3, as DNA: TGTGCCAGCAGCGCATTGGGGACTACCTACAATGAGCAGTTCTTC. Translated: CASSALGTTYNEQFF.

This clone was seen once. The V and J genes are TRBV5-1 and TRBJ1-1, with D possibly TRBD1 on 6 matching bases. CDR1 SGHRS and CDR2 YFSETQ come from the germline V gene. Trimming removed 4 bases at V and 4 bases at J, with 20 bases between. The CDR3 spans 16 residues. The CDR3, as DNA: TGCGCCAGCAGCCTGGCTTCGGCAGGGGAGGGCACTGAAGCTTTCTTT. It translates to CASSLASAGEGTEAFF.

This rearrangement joins TRBV28 to TRBJ2-2; 10 nucleotides agree with TRBD1. The V gene end was trimmed by 11 bases and the J gene end by 5 bases; junction bases not matched to a gene: 20. The CDR3 is made up of 18 amino acids. Germline CDR1 MDHEN, CDR2 SYDVKM. CDR3 DNA: TGTGCCCTAGGTCCGAGACAGGGGGCGATTGCGGGGACCGGGGAGCTGTTTTTT. Translation: CALGPRQGAIAGTGELFF.

The J gene is TRBJ2-2, the V gene TRBV30, with D hard to call. Trimming removed 4 bases from V and 1 base from J, with 4 bases in between. Germline-derived CDR1 and CDR2 are GTSNPN and SVGIG (reference sequence). The CDR3 is 12 residues long. The CDR3 nucleotides read TGTGCCTGGACAGAGAACACCGGGGAGCTGTTTTTT. It encodes CAWTENTGELFF.

For this clone: It is likely a read error: a sequence one base away is far more abundant. The CDR3 reads CTSSPSTGGLSGTEAFF. The CDR3, as DNA: TGTACCAGCAGCCCGTCGACAGGGGGCCTGTCCGGGACTGAAGCTTTCTTT. This chain connects TRBV7-9 to TRBJ1-1; 10 bases are a match to TRBD1. CDR1 is SEHNR and CDR2 is FQNEAQ in the germline V gene (reference sequence). The CDR3 sequence is 17 residues long.